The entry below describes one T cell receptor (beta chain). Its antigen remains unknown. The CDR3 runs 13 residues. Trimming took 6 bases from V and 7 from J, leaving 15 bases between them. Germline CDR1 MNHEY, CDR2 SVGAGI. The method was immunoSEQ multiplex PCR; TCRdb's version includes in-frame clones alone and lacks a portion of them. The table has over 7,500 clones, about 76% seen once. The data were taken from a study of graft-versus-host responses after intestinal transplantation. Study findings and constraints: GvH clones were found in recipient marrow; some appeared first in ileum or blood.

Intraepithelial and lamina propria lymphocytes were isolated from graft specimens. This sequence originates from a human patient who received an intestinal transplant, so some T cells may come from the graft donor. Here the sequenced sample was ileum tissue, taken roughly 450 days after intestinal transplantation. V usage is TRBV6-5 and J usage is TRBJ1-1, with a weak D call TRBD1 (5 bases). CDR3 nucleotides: TGTGCCAGCAGCAGGGACGTGGGGAGTGAAGCTTTCTTT. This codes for CASSRDVGSEAFF.